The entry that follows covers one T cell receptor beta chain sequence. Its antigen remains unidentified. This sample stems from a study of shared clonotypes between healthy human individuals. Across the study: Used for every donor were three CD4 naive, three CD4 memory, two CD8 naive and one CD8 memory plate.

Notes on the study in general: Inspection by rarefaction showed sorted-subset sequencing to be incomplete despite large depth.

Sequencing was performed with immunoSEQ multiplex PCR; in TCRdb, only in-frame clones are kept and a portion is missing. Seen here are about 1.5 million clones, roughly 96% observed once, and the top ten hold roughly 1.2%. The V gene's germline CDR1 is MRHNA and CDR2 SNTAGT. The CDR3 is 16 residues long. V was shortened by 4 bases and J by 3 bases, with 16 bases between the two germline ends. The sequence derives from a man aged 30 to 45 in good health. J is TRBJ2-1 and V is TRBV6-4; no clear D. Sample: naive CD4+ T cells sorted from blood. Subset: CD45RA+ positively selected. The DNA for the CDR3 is TGTGCCAGCAGTGGGGCCCAAACCAAGGGCTACAATGAGCAGTTCTTC. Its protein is CASSGAQTKGYNEQFF.